Below are 32 T cell receptor beta chains sequenced from a single sample in a study of response to subunit inactivated influenza vaccine. MiXCR, applied by TCRdb to the RT-PCR reads, yields one record per CDR3 protein. The sample includes about 700,000 distinct CDR3 sequences, around a sixth of them seen just once. Sequences were derived from PBMCs from blood, sampled about 13 days after vaccination. The receptors shown here come from a man aged 50 to 59 who received an inactivated influenza vaccine.

The chain uses TRBV20-1 and TRBJ2-3, with 8 nucleotides matching TRBD2. The CDR3 runs 16 residues. The germline V gene has CDR1 DFQATT and CDR2 SNEGSKA (reference sequence). J lost 4 bases, V lost 2 bases, and 11 bases had no gene match. CDR3: CSARPGRVLTSDTQYF. The CDR3 DNA reads as TGCAGTGCTAGACCCGGGAGGGTTCTTACCTCAGATACGCAGTATTTT.

The rearrangement uses TRBV7-2 and TRBJ2-1; a weak D match, TRBD1 (6 bases). The length of the CDR3 is 14 residues. From germline, CDR1 is SGHTA and CDR2 FQGNSA. Trimming took off 0 bases at V and 8 bases at J, with 11 bases between the two ends. CDR3: CASSLATGWDEQFF. CDR3 in DNA: TGTGCCAGCAGCTTAGCCACAGGGTGGGATGAGCAGTTCTTC.

This clonotype was observed a few times. The chain uses TRBV14 and TRBJ2-5; no definite D call. The CDR3 runs to 13 residues. Looked up from germline, CDR1 is SGHDN and CDR2 is FVKESK. Trimming shortened V by 2 bases and J by 0 bases, and 4 bases separated the two germline ends. CDR3: CASSQNHQETQYF. The CDR3 nucleotides read TGTGCCAGCAGCCAAAACCACCAAGAGACCCAGTACTTC.

The chain combines TRBV12-1 with TRBJ2-6. TRBV12-1 is assigned pseudogene status. The CDR3 is 18 amino acids. CDR3: CASSFECDRAAGANVLTF. The CDR3 bases are TGTGCCAGCAGCTTTGAGTGTGACAGGGCTGCCGGGGCCAACGTCCTGACTTTC.

The V call is TRBV29-1, the J call TRBJ2-5; 11 bases match TRBD2. Germline V gives CDR1 SQVTM, CDR2 ANQGSEA. Trimming at V came to 6 bases and at J to 5 bases, leaving 8 bases not matched to a gene. The length of the CDR3 is 14 residues. CDR3 sequence reads: CSVALAGVLETQYF. The CDR3 region has the DNA TGCAGCGTCGCACTAGCGGGAGTTTTGGAGACCCAGTACTTC.

The chain combines TRBV7-9 with TRBJ2-1; TRBD2 agrees at 10 bases. The CDR3 is 17 residues long. V gave up 2 bases and J gave up 2 bases; unmatched junction bases: 6. Germline V gene sequence: CDR1 SEHNR, CDR2 FQNEAQ (reference sequence). For the CDR3, the DNA is TGTGCCAGCAGCTTAACCCCTCTAGCGGGAGCCTACAATGAGCAGTTCTTC. This encodes CASSLTPLAGAYNEQFF.

As regards this clonotype: One junction end does not reproduce the germline sequence, and a read error may be involved. The chain uses TRBV7-2 and TRBJ1-2, with a possible D match to TRBD1 (6 bases). Per germline, CDR1 SGHTA and CDR2 FQGNSA. The CDR3 loop spans 15 amino acids. The CDR3 bases are TGTGACAGCAGCTACAGGGACCCCAGGGTAAATGGCTACACCTTC. Protein product: CDSSYRDPRVNGYTF.

The table lists this clonotype with a few counts. This rearrangement joins TRBV5-1 to TRBJ1-2; TRBD1 matches 9 bases. Looked up from germline, CDR1 is SGHRS and CDR2 is YFSETQ. The CDR3 loop spans 15 amino acids. V lost 2 bases to trimming and J lost 7 bases; unmatched junction nucleotides: 9. The CDR3 region has the DNA TGCGCCAGCAGCTTTACAGGGGGCGTCGTGGCTGGCTACACCTTC. Translation gives CASSFTGGVVAGYTF.

This clonotype was observed a handful of times. The chain is built from TRBV20-1 and TRBJ2-1, with TRBD2 matching 9 bases. V was pared by 5 bases and J by 0 bases, with 11 bases of the junction left unmatched. The CDR3 is 17 amino acids. Germline assignment: CDR1 DFQATT and CDR2 SNEGSKA (reference sequence). The chain's CDR3 is CSAGGGIAGVSYNEQFF. The CDR3 DNA sequence: TGCAGTGCTGGGGGAGGTATAGCGGGGGTCTCCTACAATGAGCAGTTCTTC.

V is TRBV6-2 or TRBV6-3 and J is TRBJ1-5, with a tentative D call TRBD1 (6 bases). The V gene lost 2 bases and the J gene lost 0 bases, with 8 bases spanning the gap. Germline-derived CDR1 and CDR2 are MNHEY and SVGEGT. This CDR3 has 15 residues. CDR3 sequence: CASSYRGGSNQPQHF. CDR3 nucleotides: TGTGCCAGCAGTTACCGAGGGGGTAGCAATCAGCCCCAGCATTTT.

The rearrangement joins TRBV20-1 to TRBJ2-7; a weak D match, TRBD2 (6 bases). The germline CDR1 and CDR2 sequences are DFQATT and SNEGSKA (reference sequence). The CDR3 sequence is 13 residues long. The germline V and J ends were trimmed by 3 bases and 7 bases, with 16 bases remaining between them. As DNA, the CDR3 is TGCAGTGCTAGGGGGACTCGGGCGGAGGAGCAGTACTTC. Its translation is CSARGTRAEEQYF.

This clonotype was counted only a few times. This sequence joins TRBV7-8 and TRBJ1-5; no clear D gene. V lost 2 bases, J lost 3 bases, and 11 bases lay in between. The V gene's germline CDR1 is SGHVS and CDR2 FQNEAQ. CDR3 size: 15 residues. CDR3 DNA: TGTGCCAGCAGCTTATTCGCCAGGAACAATCAGCCCCAGCATTTT. Protein sequence: CASSLFARNNQPQHF.

This clonotype was counted ten times or more. The rearrangement uses TRBV20-1 and TRBJ2-1; either TRBD1 or TRBD2 may fit D (5 bases each). The V and J ends lost 6 bases and 4 bases respectively, with 16 bases between them. There are 14 residues in the CDR3. Germline CDR1 DFQATT, CDR2 SNEGSKA (reference sequence). Written as DNA, the CDR3 is TGCAGTGCCGGCAGTTGGGGGAAGTACAATGAGCAGTTCTTC. Encoded protein: CSAGSWGKYNEQFF.

This clonotype was observed many times. This chain uses TRBV4-2 with TRBJ1-4; D may be TRBD1 (6 bases). V lost 4 bases, J lost 3 bases, and 24 bases lay in between. This CDR3 is built from 19 residues. Germline CDR1 and CDR2: LGHNA and YNFKEQ. The CDR3 sequence: CASSRVPGGAGSPNEKLFF. In DNA form, the CDR3 reads TGTGCCAGCAGCCGCGTACCCGGGGGCGCAGGTTCGCCTAATGAAAAACTGTTTTTT.

This clonotype was seen a few times. The gene calls are TRBV10-3 and TRBJ2-7; 11 bases fit TRBD2. Germline CDR1 is ENHRY and CDR2 is SYGVKD. Trimming took 5 bases from V and 3 from J; bases not matched to a gene: 3. CDR3 length: 14 amino acids. The CDR3 region has the DNA TGTGCCATCAGTTCGGGACTAGCGGACTACGAGCAGTACTTC. Protein product: CAISSGLADYEQYF.

The chain joins TRBV27 to TRBJ2-3; no clear D gene. V was pared by 3 bases and J by 0 bases, with 10 bases between. The V gene's germline CDR1 is MNHEY and CDR2 SMNVEV (reference sequence). The CDR3 spans 15 residues. The DNA of the CDR3 is TGTGCCAGCAGTTTCGGCCGAACTAGCACAGATACGCAGTATTTT. It codes for CASSFGRTSTDTQYF.

This clonotype was counted only a few times. The gene calls are TRBV9 and TRBJ2-1; D is possibly TRBD1 (5 bases). V gave up 0 bases and J gave up 6 bases, with 7 bases separating them. Germline-derived CDR1 and CDR2 are SGDLS and YYNGEE. This CDR3 has 13 amino acids. CDR3 nucleotide sequence: TGTGCCAGCAGCGTAGCAGGGTTCAATGAGCAGTTCTTC. It codes for CASSVAGFNEQFF.

The chain couples TRBV14 to TRBJ2-7; tentatively, D is TRBD2 (6 bases). Germline V gene data show CDR1 as SGHDN and CDR2 as FVKESK. The V end lost 4 bases, the J end lost 2 bases, and 12 bases lay between the germline ends. The CDR3 length is 14 residues. CDR3 bases: TGTGCCAGCAGCCGGAGCGGGCCAGCCTACGAGCAGTACTTC. It yields the protein CASSRSGPAYEQYF.

The chain uses TRBV20-1 and TRBJ2-1, with D perhaps being TRBD1 or TRBD2 (5 bases each). Trimming left V 0 bases short and J 6 bases short, with 12 bases between. CDR3 length: 14 residues. Germline values: CDR1 DFQATT, CDR2 SNEGSKA (reference sequence). CDR3 nucleotide sequence: TGCAGTGCTAGAGATCTTCAGGGACGCAATGAGCAGTTCTTC. This gives the protein CSARDLQGRNEQFF.

This clonotype was recorded at least ten times. The V and J genes are TRBV15 and TRBJ2-2; the D gene could be TRBD1 or TRBD2 (6 bases each). Germline CDR1 is LNHNV and CDR2 is YYDKDF (reference sequence). V gave up 1 base and J gave up 2 bases, with 14 bases separating them. The CDR3 is 17 amino acids. DNA of the CDR3: TGTGCCACCAGCAGAGTGGGGGGCAGCTTAAACACCGGGGAGCTGTTTTTT. Amino acids: CATSRVGGSLNTGELFF.

With regard to this clonotype: The junction differs from germline at one of its ends, possibly a read error. The gene calls are TRBV18 and TRBJ2-1; no clear D. CDR1 and CDR2 (germline): KGHSH, LQKENI. This CDR3 has 14 amino acids. The CDR3 here is CASSPTGSYNERFF. CDR3 coding DNA: TGTGCCAGCTCACCGACGGGCTCCTACAATGAGCGGTTCTTC.

V is TRBV20-1 and J is TRBJ1-1, with no clear D. CDR1 and CDR2 from the germline V gene are DFQATT and SNEGSKA (reference sequence). V lost 3 bases, J lost 0 bases, and 8 bases lay in between. CDR3 length: 13 amino acids. The CDR3 loop reads CSASNGMNTEAFF. CDR3 sequence (DNA): TGCAGTGCTAGCAACGGGATGAACACTGAAGCTTTCTTT.

The V and J genes are TRBV18 and TRBJ2-5; possible D gene TRBD1, 6 bases. V dropped 0 bases and J dropped 3 bases, with 17 bases sitting between them. The CDR3 totals 17 residues. Germline V lookup: CDR1 KGHSH, CDR2 LQKENI. Here the CDR3 reads CASSPPLLTGPKETQYF. CDR3 bases: TGTGCCAGCTCACCACCGCTTTTGACAGGTCCAAAAGAGACCCAGTACTTC. The whole variable domain, filled in from reference TRBV18 and TRBJ2-5, reads NAGVMQNPRHLVRRRGQEARLRCSPMKGHSHVYWYRQLPEEGLKFMVYLQKENIIDESGMPKERFSAEFPKEGPSILRIQQVVRGDSAAYFCASSPPLLTGPKETQYFGPGTRLLVL.

This chain joins TRBV2 and TRBJ2-1; 8 bases agree with TRBD1. The germline CDR1 and CDR2 sequences are SNHLY and FYNNEI. The V segment lost 7 bases and the J segment 8 bases; nucleotides outside the gene matches: 7. The CDR3 totals 13 residues. The CDR3 coding sequence is TGTGCCAGCAACGGACAGGGTAAGGATGAGCAGTTCTTC. Its protein is CASNGQGKDEQFF.

Details on this clonotype: A junction end diverges from the germline sequence, so it may reflect a read error. V gene TRBV6-1 combines with J gene TRBJ1-1; D remains ambiguous. Germline V gene sequence: CDR1 MNHNS, CDR2 SASEGT. The CDR3 consists of 13 residues. The CDR3 bases are TGTGCCAGCAGTGAAGTCCCCGACACCGAAGCTTTCTTT. Translating gives CASSEVPDTEAFF.

This clonotype has more than one count but fewer than ten. The chain couples TRBV11-2 to TRBJ2-1, with D unresolved. V was pared by 0 bases and J by 9 bases, with 12 bases between. This CDR3 spans 14 amino acids. Germline CDR1 is SGHAT and CDR2 is FQNNGV. In DNA form, the CDR3 reads TGTGCCAGCAGCTTAGAATCTTGGGGTGGTGAGCAGTTCTTC. Residues: CASSLESWGGEQFF.

This sequence joins TRBV18 and TRBJ2-2; D is ambiguous. Germline loops: CDR1 KGHSH, CDR2 LQKENI. V was clipped by 3 bases and J by 0 bases, with 5 bases between them. The CDR3 is made up of 14 amino acids. CDR3 DNA sequence: TGTGCCAGCTCACCGACAACGAACACCGGGGAGCTGTTTTTT. This encodes CASSPTTNTGELFF.

The chain joins TRBV12-3 or TRBV12-4 to TRBJ1-2; unclear D gene. Trimming removed 3 bases from V and 5 bases from J, with 19 bases in between. The CDR3 spans 16 residues. The CDR3, as DNA: TGTGCCAGCAGTTTTTTCCCCGGATCCAGCGAGTATGGCTACACCTTC. Residues: CASSFFPGSSEYGYTF.

A few counts support this clonotype. The chain joins TRBV6-5 to TRBJ2-2, with D tentatively TRBD1 (6 bases). Germline V CDR1 and CDR2: MNHEY, SVGAGI. There are 16 residues in the CDR3. Trimming pared 2 bases from V and 2 bases from J, leaving 12 bases between. This CDR3 is CASSYVGHLNTGELFF. CDR3 DNA: TGTGCCAGCAGTTACGTGGGACACCTTAACACCGGGGAGCTGTTTTTT.

This clonotype occurred many times. V gene TRBV7-2 combines with J gene TRBJ2-7; tentative D call: TRBD1 (7 bases). The CDR3 extends over 15 amino acids. Trimming cost V 5 bases and J 3 bases, with 17 bases left between them. CDR1 is SGHTA and CDR2 is FQGNSA in the germline V gene. CDR3 protein: CASSMAGTDIYEQYF. The DNA of the CDR3 is TGTGCCAGCAGCATGGCGGGGACAGACATCTACGAGCAGTACTTC.

This clonotype was counted only a few times. V is TRBV6-2 or TRBV6-3 and J is TRBJ1-6, with a possible D match to TRBD1 (6 bases). The CDR3 has 21 amino acids. CDR1 and CDR2 from the germline V gene are MNHEY and SVGEGT. The ends were cut back, 5 bases at V and 10 bases at J, with 36 bases in the middle. CDR3 sequence (DNA): TGTGCCAGCAGTCCAGGGGAGTGGGGGACTATACTCCCTGACAATGACTCACCCCTCCACTTT. It yields the protein CASSPGEWGTILPDNDSPLHF.

This clonotype was seen ten or more times. V is TRBV29-1 and J is TRBJ2-1; D gene uncertain. The CDR3 is 10 residues long. V gave up 7 bases and J gave up 10 bases, with 11 bases separating them. CDR1 and CDR2 from the germline V gene are SQVTM and ANQGSEA. The CDR3 DNA reads TGCAGCGCCGGGTCCTGGGAGCAGTTCTTC. Translating it yields CSAGSWEQFF.